The 9 T cell receptor beta chains below all came from one sample that was sequenced in a study of tumor-infiltrating lymphocytes in primary liver carcinoma. Co-extraction yielded RNA and DNA from around 20-30 mg of unsorted bulk tissue. A primer matching the constant region was used to make TCR beta cDNA from about 500 ng of total RNA. It was through three nested multiplex PCR rounds of slightly modified ARM-PCR that TCR beta libraries arose. Two initial PCR rounds of 10 to 11 cycles each paired TRBV1-TRBV30 forward primers with a C-beta reverse primer. MiXCR was run by TCRdb on the multiplex PCR reads, yielding one entry per CDR3 protein. Of under 200,000 distinct CDR3 sequences in the sample, around four fifths were seen once. The sequencing input was tumor tissue from primary liver carcinoma. Receptor source: a man aged 35-49 years with primary liver carcinoma and hepatitis B virus infection.

About this clonotype itself: In this CDR3 the conserved last residue, phenylalanine or tryptophan, is missing, so a read error is likely. This sequence joins TRBV11-2 and TRBJ2-2, with TRBD2 as a possible D gene (5 bases). Germline V gene lookup returns CDR1 SGHAT and CDR2 FQNNGV. This CDR3 has 14 residues. CDR3 nucleotide sequence: TGTGCCAGCGCGGGTCAGTTGTACACGGGGGAGCTGTTTTCT. Translating it yields CASAGQLYTGELFS.

Worth noting for this clonotype: Germline and junction disagree at one end, which may indicate a read error. The chain recombines TRBV12-3 or TRBV12-4 with TRBJ1-5, with TRBD1 identical over 10 bases. The CDR3 sequence is 13 residues long. The CDR3 loop reads CASSWDRGQPQCF. The CDR3 DNA follows: TGTGCCAGCAGTTGGGACAGGGGACAGCCCCAGTGTTTT.

Of note for this clonotype: The CDR3 does not close with the conserved phenylalanine or tryptophan, likely indicating a read error. V gene TRBV6-2 or TRBV6-3 combines with J gene TRBJ1-1; the match to TRBD1 covers 10 bases. V lost 10 bases to trimming and J lost 6 bases; unmatched junction nucleotides: 8. This CDR3 region has 13 residues. Germline lookup yields CDR1 MNHEY and CDR2 SVGEGT. CDR3 sequence (DNA): TGTGCCAACAGGGGACAGGGGTTGGCTGAAGCTTTCATT. It specifies CANRGQGLAEAFI.

Worth noting for this clonotype: A read error may account for a junction end that differs from germline. This sequence joins TRBV11-2 and TRBJ2-1; 7 bases map to TRBD2. Per germline, CDR1 SGHAT and CDR2 FQNNGV. This CDR3 has 17 residues. The CDR3 reads CASSLGNGGSSYNELFF. CDR3 bases: TGTGCCAGCAGCTTAGGTAACGGGGGGAGCTCCTACAATGAGCTGTTCTTC.

A remark on this clonotype: A much larger clone lies a single base off, so this may be a read error. V is TRBV5-1 and J is TRBJ1-1; possible D gene TRBD1, 6 bases. This CDR3 contains 15 residues. The V gene lost 4 bases and the J gene lost 1 base, with 14 bases spanning the gap. Looked up from germline, CDR1 is SGHRS and CDR2 is YFSETQ. CDR3 sequence: CASSDRPWWNTEAFF. CDR3 coding DNA: TGCGCCAGCAGCGACAGGCCGTGGTGGAACACTGAAGCTTTCTTT.

Regarding this clonotype: It is likely a read error, because the conserved phenylalanine at the end of the CDR3 is missing. The CDR3 coding sequence is TGCGCGAGCAGCCAGAGTCCCGGGGGATTCTATGGCTACACCTAC. It codes for CASSQSPGGFYGYTY. This sequence joins TRBV4-3 and TRBJ1-2, with a possible D match to TRBD1 (5 bases). The CDR3 consists of 15 residues. Germline V gene data show CDR1 as LGHNA and CDR2 as YSLEER.

Concerning this clonotype: The junction does not match germline at one end; this may be a read error. V usage is TRBV4-3 and J usage is TRBJ2-7; unclear D gene. CDR1 is LGHNA and CDR2 is YSLEER in the germline V gene. The CDR3 is 13 amino acids. The CDR3 spells CASSQEQRYEQHF. The DNA for the CDR3 is TGCGCCAGCAGCCAAGAACAGCGCTACGAGCAGCATTTC.

Concerning this clonotype: A read error may produce the germline difference seen at one junction end. The rearrangement uses TRBV29-1 and TRBJ2-5; D possibly corresponds to TRBD1 (6 bases). The CDR3 runs to 14 residues. Germline CDR1 reads SQVTM; CDR2 reads ANQGSEA. The CDR3 DNA is TGCATCTTAAGGACAGCATCGTTTCAAGAGACCCAATACTTC. Its protein product is CILRTASFQETQYF.

Turning to this clonotype: A read error is likely, as this CDR3 ends without the conserved phenylalanine or tryptophan. No DNA is shown, since the ends of the CDR3 on it are uncertain; the CDR3 is the one TCRdb lists. The genes are TRBV11-2 and TRBJ2-5; the D segment call TRBD1 is taken from the table without a DNA check. Germline V lookup: CDR1 SGHAT, CDR2 FQNNGV. The CDR3 has 18 amino acids, counting both end residues. The CDR3: CASSPSSIQGSGRETQYL.